A single sample gave rise to the 27 T cell receptor beta chains below, sequenced in a study of blood T cell repertoires in COVID-19. Measured with immunoSEQ multiplex PCR; TCRdb has only the in-frame clones, and not every one. The sample contains over 120,000 clones, 70% to 85% of which appear only once. Sequencing was carried out using peripheral blood. The origin of the receptors is a man between 60 and 70 years old with active or convalescent COVID-19.

The V call is TRBV7-2, the J call TRBJ2-1; 10 bases are a match to TRBD1. CDR1 is SGHTA, CDR2 FQGNSA, per germline. This CDR3 comprises 15 residues. With 1 base clipped from V and 6 bases from J, the junction kept 3 bases outside the gene matches. The CDR3 sequence: CASSLVGTGVNEQFF. For the CDR3, the DNA is TGTGCCAGCAGCTTAGTTGGGACAGGGGTCAATGAGCAGTTCTTC.

The chain is built from TRBV24-1 and TRBJ2-3; 11 bases are a match to TRBD2. V lost 3 bases, J lost 6 bases, and 10 bases stayed unmatched. The germline V gene encodes CDR1 KGHDR and CDR2 SFDVKD. This CDR3 has 17 residues. CDR3 sequence (DNA): TGTGCCACCAGTGATCTAACGACTAGCGGGAACTCGGATACGCAGTATTTT. Protein product: CATSDLTTSGNSDTQYF.

The chain has TRBV6-5 and TRBJ2-3; 11 nucleotides align to TRBD2. Germline V gives CDR1 MNHEY, CDR2 SVGAGI. After removal of 10 bases from V and 8 bases from J, the junction contained 11 bases not matched to a gene. CDR3 length equals 14 residues. This CDR3 is CATLAGGPPGTQYF. Written as DNA, the CDR3 is TGTGCCACCCTAGCGGGAGGCCCCCCGGGTACGCAGTATTTT.

J is TRBJ1-1 and V is TRBV19; D is unresolved. V lost 6 bases and J 7 bases, leaving 12 bases between the germline ends. CDR3 length: 12 residues. CDR1 LNHDA and CDR2 SQIVND come from the germline V gene (reference sequence). CDR3 sequence: CASSDTQNEAFF. In DNA form, the CDR3 reads TGTGCCAGTAGCGACACCCAGAATGAAGCTTTCTTT.

The chain recombines TRBV11-3 with TRBJ2-3; 7 positions match TRBD1. The CDR3 runs to 16 residues. Germline lookup yields CDR1 SGHNT and CDR2 YENEEA. Losses at the gene ends were 4 bases for V and 4 bases for J; bases not matched to a gene: 11. CDR3 sequence reads: CASSSYDRVLADTQYF. In DNA form, the CDR3 reads TGTGCCAGCAGCTCGTACGACAGGGTTCTAGCAGATACGCAGTATTTT.

The rearrangement links TRBV4-3 to TRBJ2-1; 8 nucleotides align to TRBD2. This CDR3 contains 16 residues. V lost 1 base to trimming and J lost 9 bases; unmatched junction nucleotides: 11. Germline values: CDR1 LGHNA, CDR2 YSLEER. CDR3 nucleotide sequence: TGCGCCAGCAGCCAAGTCAGTAGCGGGGTTACAGGTGAGCAGTTCTTC. This gives the protein CASSQVSSGVTGEQFF.

The gene calls are TRBV6-6 and TRBJ2-1, with TRBD2 matching over 7 bases. The germline CDR1 and CDR2 sequences are MNHNY and SVGAGI (reference sequence). Losses at the gene ends were 6 bases for V and 10 bases for J; bases not matched to a gene: 12. This CDR3 region has 14 residues. The CDR3 bases are TGTGCCAGCAGCGGGGGAGGGCCCGAGATAGAGCAGTTCTTC. Its protein product is CASSGGGPEIEQFF.

This clone appeared many times. Other DNA variants within this sample encode the same CDR3. This rearrangement joins TRBV12-5 to TRBJ1-5; TRBD1 matches at 8 bases. This CDR3 has 15 amino acids. Germline assignment: CDR1 LGHNT and CDR2 FRNRAP. V trimming: 4 bases; J trimming: 0 bases; junction bases outside the gene matches: 2. The CDR3 DNA is TGTGCTAGTGGTTGGACAGGGCCTAGCAATCAGCCCCAGCATTTT. Its protein is CASGWTGPSNQPQHF.

The chain carries TRBV6-2 or TRBV6-3 and TRBJ1-1; 7 bases are a match to TRBD1. V was pared by 5 bases and J by 4 bases, with 10 bases of the junction left unmatched. Germline V gene sequence: CDR1 MNHEY, CDR2 SVGEGT. The CDR3 totals 15 residues. This chain's CDR3 is CASSLLHRGGTEAFF. The DNA for the CDR3 is TGTGCCAGCAGTCTTTTGCACAGGGGAGGCACTGAAGCTTTCTTT.

The chain combines TRBV5-1 with TRBJ2-7, with 7 bases identical to TRBD1. Per the germline V gene, CDR1 is SGHRS and CDR2 is YFSETQ. This CDR3 contains 14 residues. J gave up 5 bases and V 3 bases, and 8 bases lay outside the gene matches. The CDR3, as DNA: TGCGCCAGCAGCTCGCAAACAGGGGCGGACGAGCAGTACTTC. Translation gives CASSSQTGADEQYF.

V is TRBV6-6 and J is TRBJ1-1; 10 nucleotides agree with TRBD1. Per germline, CDR1 MNHNY and CDR2 SVGAGI (reference sequence). CDR3 length: 16 residues. V lost 3 bases and J lost 5; bases outside the gene matches: 9. CDR3 loop: CASSYPTGTGATEAFF. The CDR3 nucleotides are TGTGCCAGCAGTTATCCCACCGGGACAGGGGCGACTGAAGCTTTCTTT.

The chain is built from TRBV7-2 and TRBJ1-4, with TRBD1 matching over 8 bases. CDR3 length: 14 residues. Germline assignment: CDR1 SGHTA and CDR2 FQGNSA. V shed 5 bases, J shed 7 bases, and the junction held 6 bases outside the gene matches. The CDR3 sequence: CASSPDRGIEKLFF. DNA for the CDR3: TGTGCCAGCAGCCCAGACAGGGGTATTGAAAAACTGTTTTTT. Variable domain in full (rest from reference TRBV7-2 and TRBJ1-4): GAGVSQSPSNKVTEKGKDVELRCDPISGHTALYWYRQSLGQGLEFLIYFQGNSAPDKSGLPSDRFSAERTGGSVSTLTIQRTQQEDSAVYLCASSPDRGIEKLFFGSGTQLSVL.

The V call is TRBV6-1, the J call TRBJ1-6; D is undetermined. Between the trimmed V and J ends, which lost 3 bases and 7 bases, there was a span of 13 bases. Looked up from germline, CDR1 is MNHNS and CDR2 is SASEGT. This CDR3 spans 15 amino acids. The CDR3 DNA reads TGTGCCAGCAGTGACCGAGCCATTTGGAATTCACCCCTCCACTTT. This codes for CASSDRAIWNSPLHF.

V gene TRBV5-1 combines with J gene TRBJ2-7; the match to TRBD1 covers 9 bases. Per the germline V gene, CDR1 is SGHRS and CDR2 is YFSETQ. V lost 3 bases, J lost 0 bases, and 4 bases stayed unmatched. The CDR3 is 15 amino acids. CDR3 coding DNA: TGCGCCAGCAGCTCGGGGACAGGGAGCTCCTACGAGCAGTACTTC. Translating gives CASSSGTGSSYEQYF.

The chain couples TRBV19 to TRBJ1-5; 7 bases line up with TRBD1. The CDR3 extends over 14 amino acids. V gave up 10 bases and J gave up 7 bases; unmatched junction bases: 13. Germline CDR1 is LNHDA and CDR2 is SQIVND (reference sequence). As DNA, the CDR3 is TGTGCCACCGGGGACGAACAGGGGCGGCAGCCCCAGCATTTT. Its translation: CATGDEQGRQPQHF. The full variable domain, with the rest looked up from reference TRBV19 and TRBJ1-5, is DGGITQSPKYLFRKEGQNVTLSCEQNLNHDAMYWYRQDPGQGLRLIYYSQIVNDFQKGDIAEGYSVSREKKESFPLTVTSAQKNPTAFYLCATGDEQGRQPQHFGDGTRLSIL.

The J gene is TRBJ1-1, the V gene TRBV29-1; TRBD1 is a possible D gene (5 bases). CDR1 SQVTM and CDR2 ANQGSEA come from the germline V gene. The V and J ends lost 0 bases and 2 bases respectively, with 13 bases between them. CDR3 length: 15 amino acids. In DNA form, the CDR3 reads TGCAGCGTTGAAGATCCCTCGACAGAAAACACTGAAGCTTTCTTT. Protein: CSVEDPSTENTEAFF.

This clone was seen a handful of times. The chain joins TRBV27 to TRBJ1-2; weak D call: TRBD1 (6 bases). This CDR3 has 13 amino acids. CDR1 is MNHEY, CDR2 SMNVEV, per germline (reference sequence). The V gene lost 2 bases and the J gene lost 6 bases, with 10 bases spanning the gap. The CDR3 reads CASSLGRGDGYTF. CDR3 coding DNA: TGTGCCAGCAGTTTAGGCAGGGGAGATGGCTACACCTTC.

The chain links TRBV15 to TRBJ2-3; 12 bases line up with TRBD2. Losses at the gene ends were 1 base for V and 6 bases for J; bases not matched to a gene: 5. Germline V CDR1 and CDR2: LNHNV, YYDKDF (reference sequence). The CDR3 extends over 16 amino acids. Here the CDR3 DNA reads TGTGCCACCAGCAGAGCTACTACTAGCGGGGGGGATACGCAGTATTTT. It translates to CATSRATTSGGDTQYF.

The chain has TRBV5-1 and TRBJ1-5; 7 positions match TRBD1. Germline CDR1 SGHRS, CDR2 YFSETQ. The CDR3 runs to 15 residues. V lost 4 bases to trimming and J lost 0 bases; unmatched junction nucleotides: 4. CDR3 nucleotides: TGCGCCAGCAGCCAACAGGGGAATAGCAATCAGCCCCAGCATTTT. This sequence encodes CASSQQGNSNQPQHF.

In regard to this clone: Other DNA sequences in the same sample also yield this CDR3. The J gene is TRBJ2-2, the V gene TRBV4-3; the D is unclear. V lost 2 bases to trimming and J lost 6 bases, with 7 bases between them. CDR1 is LGHNA and CDR2 is YSLEER in the germline V gene. The CDR3 sequence is 13 residues long. CDR3 coding DNA: TGCGCCAGCAGCCAACTGGGCGCCGGGGAGCTGTTTTTT. Translation gives CASSQLGAGELFF.

The chain couples TRBV4-3 to TRBJ2-5; 11 nucleotides align to TRBD2. V shed 0 bases and J 4 bases; nucleotides not matched to a gene: 4. CDR1 and CDR2 (germline): LGHNA, YSLEER. CDR3 length equals 16 residues. The CDR3: CASSQEVAGGPETQYF. The CDR3 nucleotides are TGCGCCAGCAGCCAAGAGGTAGCGGGGGGGCCAGAGACCCAGTACTTC.

The chain uses TRBV3-1 (or the pseudogene TRBV3-2) and TRBJ1-2, with D hard to call. V shed 6 bases and J shed 1 base, with 15 bases lying between them. Germline CDR1 LGHDT, CDR2 YNNKEL (reference sequence). The CDR3 has 15 residues. The CDR3: CASSQKWFDNYGYTF. The CDR3, as DNA: TGTGCCAGCAGTCAGAAGTGGTTTGATAACTATGGCTACACCTTC.

The chain has TRBV5-1 and TRBJ1-1; TRBD1 might be the D (6 bases). From germline, CDR1 is SGHRS and CDR2 YFSETQ. Trimming took off 0 bases at V and 5 bases at J, with 14 bases between the two ends. The CDR3 consists of 15 residues. The CDR3: CASSLEGVEGTEAFF. CDR3 bases: TGCGCCAGCAGCTTGGAGGGGGTCGAGGGTACTGAAGCTTTCTTT.

The gene calls are TRBV10-3 and TRBJ1-5; maybe TRBD1 (5 bases). The V gene lost 7 bases and the J gene lost 5 bases, with 15 bases spanning the gap. From germline, CDR1 is ENHRY and CDR2 SYGVKD. The CDR3 is 14 amino acids. The CDR3 bases are TGTGCCATCAAAGGCGACGTGGGGCATCAGCCCCAGCATTTT. The encoded protein is CAIKGDVGHQPQHF.

This chain links TRBV4-1 with TRBJ2-5, with 7 bases fitting TRBD2. This CDR3 spans 15 amino acids. The V and J ends lost 0 bases and 5 bases, in that order; junction bases with no gene match: 6. CDR1 is MGHRA and CDR2 is YSYEKL in the germline V gene. In DNA, the CDR3 is TGCGCCAGCAGCCAAGATGGTGGGAGGGCGGAGACCCAGTACTTC. Translation: CASSQDGGRAETQYF.

With respect to this clone: One end of the junction varies from germline; a read error may be responsible. The CDR3 region has the DNA TGTGCTAGCAGCCCCCGATTCCAGGTTAATGAAAAACTGTTTTTT. It yields the protein CASSPRFQVNEKLFF. The chain is built from TRBV7-7 and TRBJ1-4; no clear D gene. The CDR3 consists of 15 residues. CDR1 is SSHAT, CDR2 FNYEAQ, per germline (reference sequence). The full variable domain, rest sourced from reference TRBV7-7 and TRBJ1-4, is GAGVSQSPRYKVTKRGQDVTLRCDPISSHATLYWYQQALGQGPEFLTYFNYEAQPDKSGLPSDRFSAERPEGSISTLTIQRTEQRDSAMYRCASSPRFQVNEKLFFGSGTQLSVL.

The chain links TRBV15 to TRBJ1-3; D remains ambiguous. Germline V lookup: CDR1 LNHNV, CDR2 YYDKDF (reference sequence). The CDR3 extends over 16 amino acids. Deletions cut 0 bases from V and 3 bases from J, with 12 bases between. CDR3 DNA sequence: TGTGCCACCAGCAGAGATGTTTCCAGTTATGGAAACACCATATATTTT. Translating gives CATSRDVSSYGNTIYF.